This T cell receptor (beta chain) was observed in a study of T-cell memory formation after mild COVID-19. About the research overall: In these data, TCR clusters were largely donor specific.

As to this clonotype: At one of its ends the junction is not consistent with the germline gene, which may arise from a read error.

TCR alpha and TCR beta cDNA libraries with sample barcodes and UMIs came from 5'RACE using constant-segment primers. TCRdb reanalysed the 5' RACE reads using MiXCR and keeps one entry per CDR3 protein. The sample includes 350,000 to 450,000 distinct CDR3 sequences, roughly 24% seen only once; the top ten take around 9%. CDR3 length: 14 residues. Germline loops: CDR1 LNHNV, CDR2 YYDKDF (reference sequence). The V gene is TRBV15, the J gene TRBJ2-5, with D possibly being TRBD1 (5 bases). The receptor was derived from an adult woman who had mild COVID-19 (a few samples of this study predate the infection). Cell type and time point are not known. The sequencing sample was made of PBMCs or a T cell subset sorted from them (not recorded which). DNA for the CDR3: TGTGCCACCAGCCGAGAGACAGTTCAAGAGACCCAGTACTTC. Translating it yields CATSRETVQETQYF.